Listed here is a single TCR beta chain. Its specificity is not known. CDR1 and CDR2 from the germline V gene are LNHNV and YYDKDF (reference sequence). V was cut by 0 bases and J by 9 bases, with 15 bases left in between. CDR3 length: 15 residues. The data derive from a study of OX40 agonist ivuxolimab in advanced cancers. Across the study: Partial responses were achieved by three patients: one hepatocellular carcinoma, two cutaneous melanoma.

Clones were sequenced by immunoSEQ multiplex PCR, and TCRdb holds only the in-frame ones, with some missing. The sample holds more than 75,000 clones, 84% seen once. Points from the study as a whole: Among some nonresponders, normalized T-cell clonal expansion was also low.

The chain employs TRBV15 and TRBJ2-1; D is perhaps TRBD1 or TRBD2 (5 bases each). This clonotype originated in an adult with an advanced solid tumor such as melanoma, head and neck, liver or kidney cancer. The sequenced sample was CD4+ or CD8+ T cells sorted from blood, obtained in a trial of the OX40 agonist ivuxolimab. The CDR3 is CATSRDARELTEQFF. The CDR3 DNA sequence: TGTGCCACCAGCAGAGATGCCAGGGAGTTAACTGAGCAGTTCTTC. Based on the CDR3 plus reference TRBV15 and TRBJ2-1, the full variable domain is DAMVIQNPRYQVTQFGKPVTLSCSQTLNHNVMYWYQQKSSQAPKLLFHYYDKDFNNEADTPDNFQSRRPNTSFCFLDIRSPGLGDTAMYLCATSRDARELTEQFFGPGTRLTVL.